These T cell receptor beta chains were read from a single sample in a study of technical replicates of blood from a few donors. Clones were read by immunoSEQ multiplex PCR, and TCRdb kept only the in-frame ones, dropping some. Found here are some 73,000 clones, 90% to 95% of them singletons; the top ten hold roughly 4.5%. Sequences were obtained from PBMCs. The receptors derive from a human donor in good health. Some clones in this sample may be carry-over from other donors' samples. Both conserved end residues are part of each CDR3. D genes are given only for firm matches. For some rows the clone size is stated as once, few or many, or as a class when expanded; others skip it.

clone size | V gene | D gene | CDR3 protein
few | TRBV15 | . | CATAEGEAGANVLTF
few | TRBV18 | . | CASSTGGDTEAFF
once | TRBV19 | TRBD1 | CASRDRGFSGANVLTF
. | TRBV7-9 | TRBD1 | CASSSTFRGRLSTGELFF
. | TRBV6-1 | TRBD2 | CAKGGERGRETQYF
. | TRBV6-1 | . | CASSEGLYNEQFF
. | TRBV7-2 | TRBD2 | CASSPLGLAGARETQYF
. | TRBV9 | TRBD1 | CASSVGSDRGRDTQYF
once | TRBV5-1 | . | CASRLGGYGEKLFF
once | TRBV4-3 | TRBD2 | CASSQDRDYITQYF
once | TRBV27 | . | CASSLEARGMNYGYTF
once | TRBV7-6 | . | CASSLPPGIGVIKETQYF
. | TRBV6-1 | TRBD2 | CASSPREGLADTQYF
. | TRBV18 | . | CASSPGSSYGYTF
. | TRBV11-2 | TRBD1 | CASSPGPRDRVNNEQFF